This T cell receptor beta chain derives from a study of T cell responses to AZD1222 COVID-19 vaccine. Study-level points and caveats: Spike-wide coverage was observed for vaccine-associated CD4 TCRs, with dominant responses at 160-218 and 743-854.

Pooling was applied to second doses at about 4 or about 12 weeks. Measured with immunoSEQ multiplex PCR; TCRdb has only the in-frame clones, and not every one. The table records around 84,000 clones, 80% to 90% of them present only once. On this clone: The target antigen is unknown.

This clonotype originated in an adult who received the AZD1222 COVID-19 vaccine. This specimen consisted of peripheral blood, obtained 28 days after the second AZD1222 dose.

This chain's CDR3 is CASSPINGALNTEAFF. The CDR3, as DNA: TGTGCCAGCAGCCCTATTAATGGGGCCCTGAACACTGAAGCTTTCTTT. The gene calls are TRBV5-6 and TRBJ1-1; the D gene is possibly TRBD1 (5 bases). Trimming left V 4 bases short and J 0 bases short, with 16 bases between. CDR1 is SGHDT and CDR2 is YYEEEE in the germline V gene. The CDR3 runs 16 residues.